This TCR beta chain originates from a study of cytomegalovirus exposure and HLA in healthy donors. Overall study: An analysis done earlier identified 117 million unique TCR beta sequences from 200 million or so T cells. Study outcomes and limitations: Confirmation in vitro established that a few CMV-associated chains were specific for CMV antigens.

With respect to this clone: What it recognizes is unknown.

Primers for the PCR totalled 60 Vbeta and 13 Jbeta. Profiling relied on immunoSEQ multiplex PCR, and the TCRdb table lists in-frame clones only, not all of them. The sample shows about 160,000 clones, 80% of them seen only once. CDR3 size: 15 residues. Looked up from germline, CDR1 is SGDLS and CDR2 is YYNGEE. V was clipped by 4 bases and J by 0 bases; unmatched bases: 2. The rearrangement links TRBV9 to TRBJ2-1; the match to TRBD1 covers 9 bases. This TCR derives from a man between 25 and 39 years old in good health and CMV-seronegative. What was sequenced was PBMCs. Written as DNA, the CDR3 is TGTGCCAGCAGCCCGGGACAGGGCTCCTACAATGAGCAGTTCTTC. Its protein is CASSPGQGSYNEQFF.